Below are 8 T cell receptor beta chains sequenced from a single sample in a study of blood T cell repertoires in COVID-19. Sequencing used immunoSEQ multiplex PCR; TCRdb keeps in-frame clones, though not all of them. The table records approximately 260,000 clones, 88% of them present only once. Sample: peripheral blood. Receptor source: a middle-aged woman who had recovered from COVID-19.

The chain recombines TRBV6-4 with TRBJ2-3; the match to TRBD2 covers 11 bases. Germline CDR1 MRHNA, CDR2 SNTAGT. This CDR3 contains 18 residues. Trimming cost V 10 bases and J 1 base; bases outside gene matches: 16. The CDR3 sequence: CAIDLRWTSGLCTDTQYF. The CDR3, as DNA: TGTGCCATCGATCTTCGATGGACTAGCGGGTTATGCACAGATACGCAGTATTTT.

The chain couples TRBV3-1 (or the pseudogene TRBV3-2) to TRBJ1-3; 8 bases match TRBD1. CDR3 length: 18 amino acids. V lost 0 bases and J lost 0; bases outside the gene matches: 7. CDR1 LGHDT and CDR2 YNNKEL come from the germline V gene (reference sequence). Written as DNA, the CDR3 is TGTGCCAGCAGCCAAGAGGGACAGGTATTCTTCTCTGGAAACACCATATATTTT. This gives the protein CASSQEGQVFFSGNTIYF.

J is TRBJ2-7 and V is TRBV27; 10 bases are a match to TRBD1. This CDR3 comprises 15 residues. Germline V gene data show CDR1 as MNHEY and CDR2 as SMNVEV (reference sequence). After removal of 4 bases from V and 4 bases from J, the junction contained 7 bases not matched to a gene. The CDR3 here is CASSSRQGALYEQYF. The CDR3 DNA reads TGTGCCAGCAGTTCCCGACAGGGGGCTCTTTACGAGCAGTACTTC.

The gene calls are TRBV6-1 and TRBJ2-6, with D unresolved. CDR1 MNHNS and CDR2 SASEGT come from the germline V gene. V lost 1 base and J 6 bases, leaving 7 bases between the germline ends. The CDR3 totals 14 residues. The CDR3: CASSEGAAANVLTF. The DNA of the CDR3 is TGTGCCAGCAGTGAAGGCGCCGCGGCCAACGTCCTGACTTTC.

V usage is TRBV28 and J usage is TRBJ2-1; 10 positions agree with TRBD1. CDR3 length: 17 amino acids. V lost 6 bases to trimming and J lost 5 bases; unmatched junction nucleotides: 13. Looked up from germline, CDR1 is MDHEN and CDR2 is SYDVKM. DNA of the CDR3: TGTGCCAGCAGCCCACCGGGACAGGGGAAGAAGGACAATGAGCAGTTCTTC. It codes for CASSPPGQGKKDNEQFF.

The chain has TRBV29-1 and TRBJ2-3; 12 bases are shared with TRBD2. Germline V lookup: CDR1 SQVTM, CDR2 ANQGSEA. V was clipped by 5 bases and J by 0 bases; unmatched bases: 3. The CDR3 loop spans 15 amino acids. Here the CDR3 reads CSVQGTSGSTDTQYF. For the CDR3, the DNA is TGCAGCGTTCAGGGGACTAGCGGGAGCACAGATACGCAGTATTTT.

The chain employs TRBV21-1 and TRBJ2-5; the tabulated D call, TRBD2, remains unverified against the DNA. TRBV21-1 is a listed pseudogene. The CDR3 covers 12 residues. The CDR3 protein is CASAGRGETQYF. In DNA, the CDR3 is TGTGCCAGCGCAGGGAGGGGGGAGACCCAGTACTTC.

The CDR3 DNA is TGTGCCAGCAGCTTAGTTGCAGGGGGCGGAAACATTCAGTACTTC. Translating gives CASSLVAGGGNIQYF. The chain links TRBV7-2 to TRBJ2-4, with TRBD1 matching 8 bases. V lost 1 base and J lost 6; bases outside the gene matches: 5. In germline, CDR1 is SGHTA, CDR2 FQGNSA. The CDR3 is 15 residues long.